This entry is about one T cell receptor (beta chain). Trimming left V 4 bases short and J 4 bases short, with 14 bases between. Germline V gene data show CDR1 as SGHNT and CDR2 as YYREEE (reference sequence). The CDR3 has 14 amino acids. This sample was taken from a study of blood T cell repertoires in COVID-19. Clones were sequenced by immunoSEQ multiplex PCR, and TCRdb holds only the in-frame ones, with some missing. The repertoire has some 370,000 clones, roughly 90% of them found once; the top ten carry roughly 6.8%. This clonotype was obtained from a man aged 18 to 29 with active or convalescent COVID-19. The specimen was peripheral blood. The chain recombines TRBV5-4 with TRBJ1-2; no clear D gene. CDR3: CASSLTGSPYGYTF. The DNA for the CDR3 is TGTGCCAGCAGCCTCACGGGGAGTCCCTATGGCTACACCTTC.